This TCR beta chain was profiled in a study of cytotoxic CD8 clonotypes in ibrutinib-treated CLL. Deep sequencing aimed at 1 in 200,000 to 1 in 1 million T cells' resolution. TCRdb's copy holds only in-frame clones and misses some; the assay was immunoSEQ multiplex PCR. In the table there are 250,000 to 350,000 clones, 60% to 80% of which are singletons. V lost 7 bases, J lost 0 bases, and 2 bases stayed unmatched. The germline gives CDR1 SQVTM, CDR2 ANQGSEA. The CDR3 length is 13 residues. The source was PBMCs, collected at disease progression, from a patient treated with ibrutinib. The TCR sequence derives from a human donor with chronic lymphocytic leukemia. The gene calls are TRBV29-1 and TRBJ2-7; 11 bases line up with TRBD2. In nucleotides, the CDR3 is TGCAGCGGGACTAGCGGGCTCTCCTACGAGCAGTACTTC. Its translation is CSGTSGLSYEQYF.